The clone carrying this TCR beta chain was seen only once. The entry originates in a study of Ad26.COV2.S vaccination and SARS-CoV-2 variants. Study information: Doses of Ad26.COV2.S were injected into muscle once or twice, 56 days apart.

Stated treatment: some 20 received Ad26.COV2.S at low or high dose, single or two shots; about 5 received placebo; per-sample allocation not given. Collection of samples fell on day 63 after the first vaccine or placebo injection. Germline V lookup: CDR1 SGHTA, CDR2 FQGNSA. V lost 5 bases and J lost 3, with 13 bases in between. The CDR3 consists of 14 residues. Profiled with immunoSEQ multiplex PCR; TCRdb holds only in-frame clones, not every one. The data hold around 500,000 clones, with 80% to 90% observed a single time. The sequencing used peripheral blood, collected in a trial of Ad26.COV2.S vaccine versus placebo. This TCR was recovered from a person between 18 and 65 years old who received the Ad26.COV2.S COVID-19 vaccine or a placebo. The chain combines TRBV7-2 with TRBJ1-1, with TRBD1 as a possible D gene (5 bases). In DNA, the CDR3 is TGTGCCAGCAGCCTCAGACAGCTAGACACTGAAGCTTTCTTT. It yields the protein CASSLRQLDTEAFF.